This paragraph covers one T cell receptor (beta chain) sequence. The antigen is unknown. The data originate from a study of T cells in Graves' hyperthyroidism and ophthalmopathy. Overall study findings and caveats: Among clonotypes expanded in thyroid above 0.001, most were also found in blood.

CDR3 size: 15 residues. After removal of 5 bases from V and 8 bases from J, the junction contained 7 bases not matched to a gene. Germline-derived CDR1 and CDR2 are SEHNR and FQNEAQ (reference sequence). Amplification targeted TCR beta CDR3 regions from RNA transcripts. The TCR CDR3 first-round RT-PCR relied on the HTBI primer set. MiXCR, run by TCRdb on the multiplex PCR reads, gives a single entry per CDR3 protein. This table has about 59,000 distinct CDR3 sequences, about 57% appearing once. In making diagnoses, clinical symptoms, serum thyroxine and TRAb, thyroid ultrasound and orbital computed tomography were all used.

This clonotype originated in a woman in her fifties or sixties with Graves' ophthalmopathy. Sequencing input: blood. This chain joins TRBV7-9 and TRBJ2-1, with 12 bases fitting TRBD1. DNA for the CDR3: TGTGCCAGCAGCGTCGGGACAGGGGGCAGGGATGAGCAGTTCTTC. Its protein product is CASSVGTGGRDEQFF.